This TCR beta chain stems from a study of shared clonotypes between healthy human individuals. Turning to the study itself: Researchers assigned three CD4 naive, three CD4 memory, two CD8 naive and one CD8 memory plate to each donor.

In the naive CD8 group, cells lacked CD45RO and were positively selected for CCR7, so terminally differentiated effector memory CD45RA+ cells were left out. The assay was run at deep level. The assay was immunoSEQ multiplex PCR, and TCRdb's table has in-frame clones only and misses some. The profile shows about 580,000 clones, 98% of them singletons. Details on this clone: The antigen is unknown.

Overall study results and limits: A reduction in generation probabilities was seen for non-shared clonotypes relative to those shared by all four donors.

The material sequenced was naive CD8+ T cells sorted from blood. The clonotype comes from a man aged 25 to 45 in good health.

The CDR3 region has the DNA TGTGCCAGCAGCGCGACAGGGACTGGCGAGCAGTACTTC. Its translation is CASSATGTGEQYF. V is TRBV5-5 and J is TRBJ2-7; weak D call: TRBD1 (7 bases). V was cut by 4 bases and J by 6 bases, with 14 bases left in between. The CDR3 covers 13 residues. Germline V gene lookup returns CDR1 SGHKS and CDR2 YYEKEE (reference sequence).